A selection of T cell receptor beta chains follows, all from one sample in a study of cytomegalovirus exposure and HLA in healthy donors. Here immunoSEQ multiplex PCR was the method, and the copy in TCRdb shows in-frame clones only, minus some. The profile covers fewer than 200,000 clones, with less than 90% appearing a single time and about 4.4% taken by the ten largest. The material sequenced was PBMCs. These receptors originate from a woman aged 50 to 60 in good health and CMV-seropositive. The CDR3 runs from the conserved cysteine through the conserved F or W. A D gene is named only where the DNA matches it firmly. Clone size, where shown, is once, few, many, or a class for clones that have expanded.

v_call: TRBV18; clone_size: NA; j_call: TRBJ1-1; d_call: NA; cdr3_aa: CASSPGTTFTEAFF; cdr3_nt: TGTGCCAGCTCACCGGGGACAACCTTCACTGAAGCTTTCTTT
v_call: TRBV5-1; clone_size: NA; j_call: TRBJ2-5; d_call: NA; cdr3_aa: CASSLGLQETQYF; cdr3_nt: TGCGCCAGCAGCTTGGGACTCCAAGAGACCCAGTACTTC
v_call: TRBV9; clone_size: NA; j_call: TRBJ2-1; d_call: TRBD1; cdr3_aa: CASSAEGQSNNEQFF; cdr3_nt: TGTGCCAGCAGCGCCGAGGGACAGTCCAACAATGAGCAGTTCTTC
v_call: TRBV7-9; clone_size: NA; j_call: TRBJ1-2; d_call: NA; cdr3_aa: CASSPPKTNYGYTF; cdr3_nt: TGTGCCAGCAGCCCTCCGAAAACAAACTATGGCTACACCTTC
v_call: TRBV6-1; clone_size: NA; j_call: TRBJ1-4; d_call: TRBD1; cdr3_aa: CASSDRGLGAWTNEKLFF; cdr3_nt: TGTGCCAGCAGTGACAGGGGGCTGGGGGCTTGGACTAATGAAAAACTGTTTTTT
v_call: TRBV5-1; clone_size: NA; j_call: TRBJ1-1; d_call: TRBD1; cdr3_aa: CASSWTGAPPNEAFF; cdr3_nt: TGCGCCAGCAGCTGGACAGGGGCACCCCCCAATGAAGCTTTCTTT
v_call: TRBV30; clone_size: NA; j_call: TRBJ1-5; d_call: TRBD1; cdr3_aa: CAWSGQGQPQHF; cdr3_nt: TGTGCCTGGAGTGGACAGGGTCAGCCCCAGCATTTT
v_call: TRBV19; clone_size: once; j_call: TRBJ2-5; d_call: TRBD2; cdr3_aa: CASSSSGKETQYF; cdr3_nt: TGTGCCAGTAGTTCTAGCGGGAAGGAGACCCAGTACTTC
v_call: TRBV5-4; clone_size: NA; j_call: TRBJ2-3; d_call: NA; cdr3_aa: CASSVAGQIIDTQYF; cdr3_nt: TGTGCCAGCAGCGTTGCGGGACAGATTATAGATACGCAGTATTTT
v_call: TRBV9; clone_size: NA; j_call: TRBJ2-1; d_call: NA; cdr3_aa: CASSISFGSYNEQFF; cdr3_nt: TGTGCCAGCAGCATTTCTTTCGGCTCCTACAATGAGCAGTTCTTC
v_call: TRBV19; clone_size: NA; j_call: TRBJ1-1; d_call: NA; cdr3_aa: CASSIREGMNTEAFF; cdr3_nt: TGTGCCAGTAGTATAAGGGAGGGGATGAACACTGAAGCTTTCTTT
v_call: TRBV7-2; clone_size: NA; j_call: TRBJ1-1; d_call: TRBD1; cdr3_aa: CASSLVWDSTEAFF; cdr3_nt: TGTGCCAGCAGCTTAGTGTGGGACAGTACTGAAGCTTTCTTT
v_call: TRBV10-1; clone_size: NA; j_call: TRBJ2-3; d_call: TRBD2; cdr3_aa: CASIASGTDTQYF; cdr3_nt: TGCGCCAGCATAGCTAGCGGGACAGATACGCAGTATTTT
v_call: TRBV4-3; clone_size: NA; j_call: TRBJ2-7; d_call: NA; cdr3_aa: CASSQNWGGLYEQYF; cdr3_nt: TGCGCCAGCAGCCAAAATTGGGGGGGGCTCTACGAGCAGTACTTC
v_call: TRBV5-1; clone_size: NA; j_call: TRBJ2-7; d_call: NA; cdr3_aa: CASSLGQRANEQYF; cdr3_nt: TGCGCCAGCAGCTTGGGCCAGCGGGCTAACGAGCAGTACTTC
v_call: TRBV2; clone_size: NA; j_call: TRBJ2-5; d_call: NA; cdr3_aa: CASGRETQYF; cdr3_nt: TGTGCCAGCGGGAGGGAGACCCAGTACTTC
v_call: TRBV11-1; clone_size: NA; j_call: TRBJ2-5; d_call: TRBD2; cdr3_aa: CASSFRGGHETQYF; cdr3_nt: TGTGCCAGCAGCTTCCGGGGGGGCCATGAGACCCAGTACTTC
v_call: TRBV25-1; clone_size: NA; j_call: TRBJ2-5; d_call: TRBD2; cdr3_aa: CASSGGLAGVETQYF; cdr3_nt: TGTGCCAGCAGTGGGGGACTAGCGGGGGTGGAGACCCAGTACTTC
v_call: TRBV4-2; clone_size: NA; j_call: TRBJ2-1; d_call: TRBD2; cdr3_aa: CASSQGSSGRDSNEQFF; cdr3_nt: TGTGCCAGCAGCCAGGGGTCTAGCGGGAGGGACAGCAATGAGCAGTTCTTC
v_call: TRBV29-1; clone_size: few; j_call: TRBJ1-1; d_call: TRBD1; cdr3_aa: CSTTTGGNTEAFF; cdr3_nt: TGCAGCACAACGACAGGGGGGAACACTGAAGCTTTCTTT
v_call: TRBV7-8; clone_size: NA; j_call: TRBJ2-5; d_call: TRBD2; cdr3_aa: CASSQVSGSEETQYF; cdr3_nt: TGTGCCAGCAGTCAGGTCAGCGGGAGCGAAGAGACCCAGTACTTC
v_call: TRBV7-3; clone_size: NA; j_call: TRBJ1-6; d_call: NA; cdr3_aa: CASSVPNSPLHF; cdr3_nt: TGTGCCAGCAGCGTCCCGAATTCACCCCTCCACTTT
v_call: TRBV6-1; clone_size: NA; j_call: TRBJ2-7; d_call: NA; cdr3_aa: CASSQVGSYEQYF; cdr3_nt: TGTGCCAGCAGCCAAGTCGGTTCCTACGAGCAGTACTTC
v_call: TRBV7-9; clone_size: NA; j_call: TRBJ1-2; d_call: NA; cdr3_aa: CASSFRAVYGYTF; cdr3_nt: TGTGCCAGCAGCTTCAGGGCCGTGTATGGCTACACCTTC
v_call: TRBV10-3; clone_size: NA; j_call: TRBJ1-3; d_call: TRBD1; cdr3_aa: CAISLGTDSGNTIYF; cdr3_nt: TGTGCCATCAGCCTAGGGACAGACTCTGGAAACACCATATATTTT
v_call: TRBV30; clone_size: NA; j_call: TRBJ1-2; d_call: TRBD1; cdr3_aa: CAWSTGEYGYTF; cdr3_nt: TGTGCCTGGAGTACAGGGGAGTATGGCTACACCTTC
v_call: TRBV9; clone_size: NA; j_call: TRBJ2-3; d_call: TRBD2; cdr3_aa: CASSVASGGWMDTQYF; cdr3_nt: TGTGCCAGCAGCGTAGCTAGCGGGGGGTGGATGGATACGCAGTATTTT
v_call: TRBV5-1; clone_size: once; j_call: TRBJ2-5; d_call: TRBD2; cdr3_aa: CASSWTSGEGGTQYF; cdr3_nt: TGCGCCAGCAGCTGGACTAGCGGGGAGGGCGGGACCCAGTACTTC
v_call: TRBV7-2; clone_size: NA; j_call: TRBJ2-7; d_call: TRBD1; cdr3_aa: CASSSRGRRYEQYF; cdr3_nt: TGTGCCAGCAGCTCGAGGGGGCGCAGGTACGAGCAGTACTTC
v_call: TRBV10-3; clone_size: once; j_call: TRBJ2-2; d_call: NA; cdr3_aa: CAISEDGRAGELFF; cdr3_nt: TGTGCCATCAGTGAGGACGGGAGAGCCGGGGAGCTGTTTTTT
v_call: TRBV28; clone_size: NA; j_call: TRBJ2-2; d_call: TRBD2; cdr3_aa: CASRLAGEVGELFF; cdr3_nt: TGTGCCAGCAGACTAGCGGGAGAGGTCGGGGAGCTGTTTTTT
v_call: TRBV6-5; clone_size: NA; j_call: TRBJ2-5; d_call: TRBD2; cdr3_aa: CASSPLAGGSETQYF; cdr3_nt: TGTGCCAGCAGTCCCTTAGCGGGGGGATCAGAGACCCAGTACTTC
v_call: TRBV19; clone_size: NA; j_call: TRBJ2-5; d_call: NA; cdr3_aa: CASSALLQETQYF; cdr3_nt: TGTGCCAGTAGCGCACTCCTCCAAGAGACCCAGTACTTC
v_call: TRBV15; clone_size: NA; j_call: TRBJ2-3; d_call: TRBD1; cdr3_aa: CATSRGTGVDTQYF; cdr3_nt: TGTGCCACCAGCAGGGGGACAGGGGTGGATACGCAGTATTTT
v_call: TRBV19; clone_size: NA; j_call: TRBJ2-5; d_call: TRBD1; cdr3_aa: CASSGRQGLQETQYF; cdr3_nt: TGTGCCAGTAGTGGACGACAGGGCCTACAAGAGACCCAGTACTTC
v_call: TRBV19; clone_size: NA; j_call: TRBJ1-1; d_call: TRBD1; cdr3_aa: CASSVLPGQTNTEAFF; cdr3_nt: TGTGCCAGTAGTGTCCTACCGGGACAGACGAACACTGAAGCTTTCTTT
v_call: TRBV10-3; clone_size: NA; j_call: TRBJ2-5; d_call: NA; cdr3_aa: CAIGRGETQYF; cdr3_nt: TGTGCCATCGGCAGGGGAGAGACCCAGTACTTC
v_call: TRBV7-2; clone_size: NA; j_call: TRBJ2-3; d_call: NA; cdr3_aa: CASTPPSSTDTQYF; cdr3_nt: TGTGCCAGCACCCCCCCTTCCTCCACAGATACGCAGTATTTT
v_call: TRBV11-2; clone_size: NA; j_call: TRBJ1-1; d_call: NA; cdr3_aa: CASSLGSTGTEAFF; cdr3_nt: TGTGCCAGCAGCTTAGGGTCGACAGGCACTGAAGCTTTCTTT
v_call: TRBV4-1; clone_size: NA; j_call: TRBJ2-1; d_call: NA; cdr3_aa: CASSQDLLSSYNEQFF; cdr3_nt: TGCGCCAGCAGCCAAGATTTACTTAGCTCCTACAATGAGCAGTTCTTC
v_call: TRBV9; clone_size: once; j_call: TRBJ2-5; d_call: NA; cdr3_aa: CASSVEGGLETQYF; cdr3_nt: TGTGCCAGCAGCGTAGAAGGCGGTCTGGAGACCCAGTACTTC
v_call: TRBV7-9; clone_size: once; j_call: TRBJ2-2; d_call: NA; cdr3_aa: CASSPHSNTGELFF; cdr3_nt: TGTGCCAGCAGCCCTCACTCTAACACCGGGGAGCTGTTTTTT
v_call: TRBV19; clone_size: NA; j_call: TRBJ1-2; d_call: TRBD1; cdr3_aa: CASSGTGVDYYGYTF; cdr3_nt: TGTGCCAGTAGCGGGACAGGGGTTGATTACTATGGCTACACCTTC
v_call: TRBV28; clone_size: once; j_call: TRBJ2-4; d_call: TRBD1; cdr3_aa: CASSSWTGRINIQYF; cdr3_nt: TGTGCCAGCAGTTCCTGGACAGGGAGAATAAACATTCAGTACTTC
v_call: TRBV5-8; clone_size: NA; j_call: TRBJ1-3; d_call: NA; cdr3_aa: CASGTGFSGNTIYF; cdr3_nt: TGTGCCAGCGGTACGGGTTTCTCTGGAAACACCATATATTTT
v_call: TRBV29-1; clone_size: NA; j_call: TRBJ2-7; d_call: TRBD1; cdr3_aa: CSVGTGGADGQYF; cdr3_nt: TGCAGCGTGGGGACAGGGGGCGCCGACGGGCAGTACTTC
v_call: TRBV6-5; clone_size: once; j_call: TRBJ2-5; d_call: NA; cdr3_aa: CASTKWGGEETQYF; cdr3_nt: TGTGCCAGCACCAAATGGGGGGGCGAAGAGACCCAGTACTTC
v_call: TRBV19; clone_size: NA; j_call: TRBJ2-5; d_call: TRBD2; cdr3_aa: CASSRLAGTETQYF; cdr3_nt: TGTGCCAGTAGTAGACTAGCGGGAACGGAGACCCAGTACTTC
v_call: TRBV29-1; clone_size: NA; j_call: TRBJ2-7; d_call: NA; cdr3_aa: CSVEGIPPGEQYF; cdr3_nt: TGCAGCGTTGAAGGAATCCCCCCCGGCGAGCAGTACTTC